The 11 T cell receptor beta chains below all came from one sample that was sequenced in a study of beta chain features in type 1 diabetes. Findings and limits, study-wide: TCRB CDR3s from Type 1 diabetes patients were moderately but significantly shorter in all four CD4+ subsets.

The antigens of these receptors remain unknown. cDNA synthesis used the whole RNA isolate, giving expressed TCRB sequences. Sequenced by immunoSEQ multiplex PCR; TCRdb stores in-frame clones only, minus some. This table has roughly 300,000 clones, around 9% appearing once. Material: central memory CD4+ T cells from blood. The receptors shown here come from a man aged 25-45 years with type 1 diabetes.

This clone was seen only a few times. The chain joins TRBV7-2 to TRBJ1-4; 8 nucleotides match TRBD1. Germline loops: CDR1 SGHTA, CDR2 FQGNSA. This CDR3 is 15 amino acids long. V lost 4 bases, J lost 3 bases, and 4 bases stayed unmatched. For the CDR3, the DNA is TGTGCCAGCAGCTACTACAGGGGGTCTAATGAAAAACTGTTTTTT. It yields the protein CASSYYRGSNEKLFF. Filled out from reference TRBV7-2 and TRBJ1-4, the complete variable domain reads GAGVSQSPSNKVTEKGKDVELRCDPISGHTALYWYRQSLGQGLEFLIYFQGNSAPDKSGLPSDRFSAERTGGSVSTLTIQRTQQEDSAVYLCASSYYRGSNEKLFFGSGTQLSVL.

This chain uses TRBV7-2 with TRBJ1-6; D uncertain. CDR3 length: 18 amino acids. V was cut by 4 bases and J by 5 bases, with 21 bases left in between. Germline CDR1 SGHTA, CDR2 FQGNSA. This CDR3 is CASSSLPPVGNHNSPLHF. The CDR3 DNA reads TGTGCCAGCAGCTCCCTCCCCCCGGTGGGGAACCATAATTCACCCCTCCACTTT.

This clone was detected ten times or more. V gene TRBV7-9 combines with J gene TRBJ2-5; no reliable D call. In germline, CDR1 is SEHNR, CDR2 FQNEAQ (reference sequence). CDR3 size: 12 residues. V dropped 7 bases and J dropped 4 bases, with 10 bases sitting between them. CDR3 nucleotide sequence: TGTGCCAGCAACTCCGGCGCAGAGACCCAGTACTTC. As protein: CASNSGAETQYF.

This chain connects TRBV7-9 to TRBJ1-1; D gene uncertain. This CDR3 region has 15 residues. V was trimmed by 1 base and J by 2 bases, leaving 11 bases between them. CDR1 is SEHNR and CDR2 is FQNEAQ in the germline V gene (reference sequence). The CDR3: CASSLGQTVNTEAFF. In DNA, the CDR3 is TGTGCCAGCAGCTTAGGGCAGACCGTTAACACTGAAGCTTTCTTT.

This chain connects TRBV6-5 to TRBJ1-2; 8 bases map to TRBD1. The ends lost 6 bases at V and 4 bases at J; junction bases unmatched: 4. The CDR3 is 13 residues long. CDR1 is MNHEY, CDR2 SVGAGI, per germline. In DNA form, the CDR3 reads TGTGCCAGCAGGGCTACAGGGGGCTATGGCTACACCTTC. As protein: CASRATGGYGYTF.

This chain uses TRBV2 with TRBJ2-3; D call uncertain. Germline V gene lookup returns CDR1 SNHLY and CDR2 FYNNEI. The CDR3 has 12 amino acids. V was clipped by 2 bases and J by 2 bases, with 2 bases between them. CDR3 sequence reads: CASSENTDTQYF. The CDR3 DNA follows: TGTGCCAGCAGTGAAAACACAGATACGCAGTATTTT.

This clone was counted ten times or more. This chain joins TRBV28 and TRBJ2-7; D is ambiguous. V was clipped by 2 bases and J by 7 bases, with 15 bases between them. The CDR3 is 14 amino acids. The germline gives CDR1 MDHEN, CDR2 SYDVKM. The CDR3: CASSLEQTAGEQYF. The CDR3 bases are TGTGCCAGCAGTTTAGAACAGACTGCTGGGGAGCAGTACTTC.

This clone occurred a few times. The rearrangement links TRBV9 to TRBJ2-3; 13 bases agree with TRBD2. The V gene's germline CDR1 is SGDLS and CDR2 YYNGEE. J was trimmed by 5 bases and V by 4 bases; bases with no gene match: 10. This CDR3 contains 17 residues. This chain's CDR3 is CASSPTSGGARGDTQYF. Here the CDR3 DNA reads TGTGCCAGCAGCCCTACTAGCGGGGGGGCCCGAGGAGATACGCAGTATTTT.

This clone was picked up a small number of times. The chain links TRBV9 to TRBJ1-5, with D possibly being TRBD1 (5 bases). The germline CDR1 and CDR2 sequences are SGDLS and YYNGEE. V shed 5 bases and J shed 6 bases, with 15 bases lying between them. The CDR3 totals 14 residues. The CDR3 DNA sequence: TGTGCCAGCAGTACAGGTGGAGGTTTTCAGCCCCAGCATTTT. Amino acids: CASSTGGGFQPQHF.

The chain recombines TRBV7-9 with TRBJ2-5, with D unresolved. In germline, CDR1 is SEHNR, CDR2 FQNEAQ (reference sequence). V lost 5 bases and J 10 bases, leaving 17 bases between the germline ends. The CDR3 is 13 amino acids. The CDR3, as DNA: TGTGCCAGCAGCGTAACTATAATGTCGGTCCAGTACTTC. Translated, it gives CASSVTIMSVQYF.

Here the CDR3 DNA reads TGCGCCAGCAGCTTGGAAGGACGGGGAGATTTCTATGGCTACACCTTC. Protein sequence: CASSLEGRGDFYGYTF. The chain recombines TRBV5-1 with TRBJ1-2; D not resolved. From germline, CDR1 is SGHRS and CDR2 YFSETQ. The CDR3 is made up of 16 amino acids. Trimming cost V 0 bases and J 4 bases, with 16 bases left between them.